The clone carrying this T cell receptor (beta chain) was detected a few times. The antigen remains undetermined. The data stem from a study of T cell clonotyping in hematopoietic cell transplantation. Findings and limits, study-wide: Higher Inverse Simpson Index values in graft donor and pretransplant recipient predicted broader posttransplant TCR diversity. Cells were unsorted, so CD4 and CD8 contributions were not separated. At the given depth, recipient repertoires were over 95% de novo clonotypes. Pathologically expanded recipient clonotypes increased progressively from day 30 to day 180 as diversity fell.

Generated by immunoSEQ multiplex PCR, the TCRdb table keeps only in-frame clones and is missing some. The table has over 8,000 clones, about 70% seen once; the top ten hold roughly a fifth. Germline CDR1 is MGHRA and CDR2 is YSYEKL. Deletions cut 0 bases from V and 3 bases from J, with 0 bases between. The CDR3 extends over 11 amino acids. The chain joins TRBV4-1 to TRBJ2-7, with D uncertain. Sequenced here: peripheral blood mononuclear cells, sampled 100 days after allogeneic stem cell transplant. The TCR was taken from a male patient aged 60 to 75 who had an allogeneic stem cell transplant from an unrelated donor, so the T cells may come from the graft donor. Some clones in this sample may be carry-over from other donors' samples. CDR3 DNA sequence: TGCGCCAGCAGCCAAGACTACGAGCAGTACTTC. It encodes CASSQDYEQYF.